This TCR beta chain was documented in a study of shared clonotypes between healthy human individuals (dated by TCRdb to 2018 to 2020). For context, the study as a whole: A couple of women and three men aged 18 to 49 years were included in the cohort. For each donor, CD4 naive and CD4 memory were each run on three plates, CD8 naive on two plates, and CD8 memory on one plate. The study deeply sequenced blood TCR repertoires of five healthy adults to estimate repertoire size and the extent of clonotype sharing between individuals. Libraries were prepared and TCR repertoires were sequenced by different laboratories using diverse techniques, in order to increase sequencing depth and limit assay-specific biases. Between about 0.8 and 9 billion PBMCs per donor were obtained by leukapheresis. General findings and caveats noted by the study authors: Sharing across a few donors was observed for around 4.8% of naive CD4, over 3% of naive CD8, around 2.5% of memory CD4, and around 0.4% of memory CD8 clonotypes. Rarefaction of sorted-subset datasets indicated incomplete sequencing despite the large sequencing depth. Sampling was restricted to blood, and TCR repertoires in tissue are likely to differ from TCR repertoires in blood. Pairwise subsampling indicated that sequencing depth was expected to affect the degree of clonotype sharing among donors. The genetic and exposure-history diversity represented was limited by the small number of donors. Naive subsets generally had larger estimated clonotype richness than memory subsets. Compared with non-shared clonotypes, clonotypes shared by all four sorted-subset donors had higher generation probabilities.

This clone was seen a single time. Which antigen it targets is not known. Within one base of it there is no much larger clone, and no base qualities were kept. TCR CDR3 regions were amplified from genomic DNA by multiplex PCR using the deep immunoSEQ assay. For each cell subset, the extracted genomic DNA was distributed evenly across all wells of several immunoSEQ 96-well plates, and each plate served as one replicate. For sorted subsets, roughly 200 ng of genomic DNA, equivalent to 25,000 to 35,000 T cell genomes, went into each replicate PCR. Purified libraries were measured with a Qubit 3.0 fluorometer, size-checked on a Bioanalyzer 2100, and measured again with the KAPA Library Quantification kit. A separate single-read 150-cycle Illumina NextSeq 550 flow cell was used to sequence each immunoSEQ 96-well plate. Under the source paper's analysis protocol: Because only junctional sequences without quality scores were contained in the immunoSEQ output, filtering matching that applied to full-length reads could not be performed. To assign V/J genes and CDR3, sequences were annotated using PyIR, a Python wrapper for IgBLAST v1.9, with IMGT germline references. Reads were filtered out if the reads had weak V/J assignments (E-value above 1e-6), no CDR3, stop codons, out-of-frame junctions, or ambiguous translated residues. V3J clonotypes were defined by identical inferred V gene, J gene, and CDR3 amino acid sequence. To compute the percentage overlap between repertoires, the number of shared unique clonotypes was divided by the size of the smaller repertoire. RTK rarefaction, the Chao1 estimator, and Recon v2.1 estimates of unobserved clonotypes were used to assess repertoire richness. Generation probabilities were computed with OLGA for all TCRbeta clonotypes obtained by the gDNA method from a few donors. The immuneACCESS repertoire file appears here via TCRdb, limited to in-frame rearrangements. These files lack a portion of the clones; in checked studies, under half of the deficit traces to unresolved V genes, and the cause of the others is not known. V and J calls plus clone size are reproduced from that table; the DNA served to infer D and trimming. Counted in this sample were a few million clones; over 85% of them appeared once. Of the sample, around 1.8% falls within the top ten clones.

CD8 naive samples were CD45RO-negative cells positively selected for CCR7, giving a CD45RA+CCR7+ population that excluded TemRA cells. The donors were healthy, HIV-negative adults with no recently reported acute infections or vaccinations. Only Caucasian adults living in Nashville, Tennessee, USA were represented among the donors. Blood was collected by leukapheresis, and PBMCs were isolated by Ficoll-Histopaque density gradient centrifugation and then cryopreserved in liquid nitrogen vapor phase. Analytical flow cytometry was used to check the purity and quantity of each magnetically sorted T cell population. From each sorted fraction, genomic DNA was isolated and quantified by UV absorbance on a Nanodrop 2000c. The CDR3 starts with the cysteine, ends with the phenylalanine, and has 14 residues. Only the CDR3 region is kept as DNA, spanning 42 bases read in frame from base 1. Based on the germline V gene, the CDR1 and CDR2 sequences are MDHEN and SYDVKM. Clipping removes 3 bases from V and 4 bases from J, with 5 as the unmatched junction base count.

This TCR was sampled from a man aged 18 to 29 in good health. Some clones in this sample may be carry-over from other donors' samples. The sequenced material came from naive CD8+ T cells from PBMCs. The sample's cell subset or site, from its label and the paper: CD45RA+CCR7+. This chain joins TRBV28 to TRBJ2-5, with 7 bases aligning to TRBD1. The CDR3 here reads CASSLSGQLETQYF. The DNA sequence follows: TGTGCCAGCAGTTTGTCGGGACAGCTAGAGACCCAGTACTTC. Full variable domain (CDR3 extended with the reference TRBV28 and TRBJ2-5 proteins): DVKVTQSSRYLVKRTGEKVFLECVQDMDHENMFWYRQDPGLGLRLIYFSYDVKMKEKGDIPEGYSVSREKKERFSLILESASTNQTSMYLCASSLSGQLETQYFGPGTRLLVL.